What follows describes a single T cell receptor beta chain. Measured with immunoSEQ multiplex PCR; TCRdb has only the in-frame clones, and not every one. The data contain some 110,000 clones, about 83% of them singletons. The CDR3 extends over 14 amino acids. This sample was included in a study of cytomegalovirus exposure and HLA in healthy donors. The study drew the donors from its roughly 120-subject validation cohort, separate from the roughly 670-subject first cohort. Input material: PBMCs. The TCR sequence derives from a man aged 18 to 35 in good health and CMV-seronegative. The genes are TRBV21-1 and TRBJ2-7; TRBD2, the table's D call, was not compared with the DNA. TRBV21-1 corresponds to a pseudogene. The CDR3 sequence: CASSWVWSHYEQYF. CDR3 nucleotides: TGTGCCAGCAGCTGGGTTTGGAGCCACTACGAGCAGTACTTC.